This is a list of T cell receptor beta chains from one sample in a study of control samples from healthy donors and cancer patients. The assay was immunoSEQ multiplex PCR, and TCRdb's table has in-frame clones only and misses some. The sample lists 90,000 or so clones; about 87% were seen once. The material sequenced was blood. The receptors come from a woman in her 70s in good health. Both conserved end residues are part of each CDR3. D genes are given only for firm matches. Only part of the rows carry a size: once, few, many, or a class if the clone is expanded.

J,V,D,size,DNA,CDR3
TRBJ1-2,TRBV3-1/TRBV3-2,TRBD1,few,TGTGCCAGCAGCTATTCTGACAGGGGAGCGGGCGGCTACACCTTC,CASSYSDRGAGGYTF
TRBJ1-1,TRBV20-1,TRBD1,.,TGCAGTGCTAGTGCAGGGGGGCCGGTCACTGAAGCTTTCTTT,CSASAGGPVTEAFF
TRBJ1-1,TRBV24-1,.,.,TGTGCCACCAGTGATTACAGTTCGACTGAAGCTTTCTTT,CATSDYSSTEAFF
TRBJ1-3,TRBV3-1/TRBV3-2,TRBD1,.,TGTGCCAGCAGCCTCTCATTGGGACAGGGGGCTGGAAACACCATATATTTT,CASSLSLGQGAGNTIYF
TRBJ1-6,TRBV9,.,few,TGTGCCAGCAGCGTCACAGGGACGGTGCCACCCCTCCACTTT,CASSVTGTVPPLHF
TRBJ1-1,TRBV6-1,TRBD1,.,TGTGCCAGCAGTGATTCTGGGACAGGGCATTTGACTGAAGCTTTCTTT,CASSDSGTGHLTEAFF
TRBJ1-5,TRBV10-3,.,.,TGTGCCATCAGTGATGGGCAGGGGAGCAATCAGCCCCAGCATTTT,CAISDGQGSNQPQHF
TRBJ2-2,TRBV30,TRBD2,.,TGTGCCTGGAGGGGGGGGTGCGGCACCGGGGAGCTGTTTTTT,CAWRGGCGTGELFF
TRBJ1-1,TRBV11-2,.,.,TGTGCCAGCACCCAGGGAATCCTGAACACTGAAGCTTTCTTT,CASTQGILNTEAFF
TRBJ1-4,TRBV7-6,.,.,TGTGCCAGCAGCTTAGAGGTGTTGGGAGGGAAGAATGAAAAACTGTTTTTT,CASSLEVLGGKNEKLFF
TRBJ1-6,TRBV7-3,.,.,TGTGCCAGCAGCTTAACGGGGGATTTTGTTTCGGCCCTCCACTTT,CASSLTGDFVSALHF
TRBJ1-1,TRBV30,TRBD1,.,TGTGCCTGGAGTTCAGGGGGGGACACTGAAGCTTTCTTT,CAWSSGGDTEAFF
TRBJ1-1,TRBV4-3,.,.,TGCGCCAGCAGCCAAGAGCCCAACAGCCGAGACACTGAAGCTTTCTTT,CASSQEPNSRDTEAFF
TRBJ1-2,TRBV27,.,.,TGTGCCAGCAGCCGGACAGATAAAAACTATGGCTACACCTTC,CASSRTDKNYGYTF